The sequence of this T cell receptor beta chain was determined in a study of blood T cell repertoires in COVID-19. The length of the CDR3 is 16 residues. V lost 1 base and J 6 bases, leaving 18 bases between the germline ends. CDR1 and CDR2 from the germline V gene are SGHTA and FQGNSA. Original handling: Estimated nucleated cell counts came from reference gene primer amplification. Some clones are missing from TCRdb's copy, which holds only in-frame ones; the method was immunoSEQ multiplex PCR. For V, J and clone size, that table is used; D and trimming come from the DNA. Of 250,000 to 300,000 clones in the sample, 65% to 90% were seen once.

This sequence was found in a woman aged 60-75 years with active or convalescent COVID-19. This chain links TRBV7-2 with TRBJ1-2, with D possibly being TRBD1 (5 bases). The specimen was peripheral blood. The chain's CDR3 is CASSLGGGWGQHGYTF. The CDR3 DNA is TGTGCCAGCAGCTTAGGTGGGGGGTGGGGCCAGCATGGCTACACCTTC.